The T cell receptor (beta chain) described here comes from a study of cytomegalovirus exposure and HLA in healthy donors. Regarding this clone: One end of the junction varies from germline; a read error may be responsible.

This CDR3 has 15 residues. Germline assignment: CDR1 SNHLY and CDR2 FYNNEI. PCR was performed using 60 Vbeta and 13 Jbeta primers. Using immunoSEQ multiplex PCR, the repertoire was profiled, and TCRdb retains in-frame clones only, with some absent. In the table there are 120,000 or so clones, about 76% of which are singletons. The sequence derives from a man aged 55-75 years in good health and CMV-seropositive. Sequences were obtained from PBMCs. The chain joins TRBV2 to TRBJ1-5; 9 nucleotides align to TRBD1. The CDR3 spells CASGEGRTGDQPQHF. CDR3 DNA sequence: TGTGCCAGCGGTGAAGGAAGGACAGGGGATCAGCCCCAGCATTTT.